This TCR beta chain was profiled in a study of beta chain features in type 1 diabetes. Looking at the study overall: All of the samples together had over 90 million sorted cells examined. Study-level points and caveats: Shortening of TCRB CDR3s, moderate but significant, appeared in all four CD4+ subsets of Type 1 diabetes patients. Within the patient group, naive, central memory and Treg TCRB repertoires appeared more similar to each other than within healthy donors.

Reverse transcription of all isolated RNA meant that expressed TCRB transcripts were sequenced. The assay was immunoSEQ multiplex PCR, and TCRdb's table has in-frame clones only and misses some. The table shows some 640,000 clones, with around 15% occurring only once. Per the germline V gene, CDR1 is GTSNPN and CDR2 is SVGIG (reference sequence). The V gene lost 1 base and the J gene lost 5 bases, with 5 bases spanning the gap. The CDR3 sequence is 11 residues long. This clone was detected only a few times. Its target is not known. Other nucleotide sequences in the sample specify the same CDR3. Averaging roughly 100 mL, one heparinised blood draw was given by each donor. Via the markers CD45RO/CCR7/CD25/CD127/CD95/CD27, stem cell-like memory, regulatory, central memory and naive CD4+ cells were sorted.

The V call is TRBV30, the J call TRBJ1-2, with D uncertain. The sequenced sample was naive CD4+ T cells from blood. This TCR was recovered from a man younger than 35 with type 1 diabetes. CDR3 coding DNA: TGTGCCTGGAGTGCCGGGTATGGCTACACCTTC. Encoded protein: CAWSAGYGYTF.